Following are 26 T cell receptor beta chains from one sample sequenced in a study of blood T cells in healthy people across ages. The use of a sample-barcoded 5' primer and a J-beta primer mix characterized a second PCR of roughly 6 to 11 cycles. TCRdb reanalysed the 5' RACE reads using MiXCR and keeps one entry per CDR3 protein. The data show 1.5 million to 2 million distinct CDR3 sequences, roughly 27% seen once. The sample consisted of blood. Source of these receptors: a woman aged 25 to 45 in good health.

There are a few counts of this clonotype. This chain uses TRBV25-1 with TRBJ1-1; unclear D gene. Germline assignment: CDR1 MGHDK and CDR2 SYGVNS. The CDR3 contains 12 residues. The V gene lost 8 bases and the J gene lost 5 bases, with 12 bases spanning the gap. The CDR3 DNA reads TGTGCCAGCCCCTCGATTGAAACTGAAGCTTTCTTT. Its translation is CASPSIETEAFF.

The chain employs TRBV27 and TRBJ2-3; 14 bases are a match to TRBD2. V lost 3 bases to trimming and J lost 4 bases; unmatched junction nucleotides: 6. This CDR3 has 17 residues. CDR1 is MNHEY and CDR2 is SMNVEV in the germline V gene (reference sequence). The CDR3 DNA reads TGTGCCAGCAGTTTCAGGACTAGCGGGAGGAAGGCAGATACGCAGTATTTT. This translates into CASSFRTSGRKADTQYF.

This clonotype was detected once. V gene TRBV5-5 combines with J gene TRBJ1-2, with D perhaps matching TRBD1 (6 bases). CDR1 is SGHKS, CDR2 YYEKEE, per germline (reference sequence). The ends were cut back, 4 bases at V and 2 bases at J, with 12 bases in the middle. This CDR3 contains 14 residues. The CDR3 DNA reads TGTGCCAGCAGCCCCGCTCAGGGGAACTATGGCTACACCTTC. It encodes CASSPAQGNYGYTF.

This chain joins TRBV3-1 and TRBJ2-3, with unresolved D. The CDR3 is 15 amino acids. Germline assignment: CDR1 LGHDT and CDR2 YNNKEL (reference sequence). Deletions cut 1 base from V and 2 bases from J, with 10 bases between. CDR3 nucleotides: TGTGCCAGCAGCCAAGGAATATACTCCACAGATACGCAGTATTTT. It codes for CASSQGIYSTDTQYF.

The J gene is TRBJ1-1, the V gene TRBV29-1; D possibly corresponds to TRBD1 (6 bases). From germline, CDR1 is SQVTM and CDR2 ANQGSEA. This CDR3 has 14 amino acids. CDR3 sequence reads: CTGTQGFGRTEAFF. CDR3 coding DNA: TGCACCGGAACCCAGGGGTTTGGTCGGACTGAAGCTTTCTTT.

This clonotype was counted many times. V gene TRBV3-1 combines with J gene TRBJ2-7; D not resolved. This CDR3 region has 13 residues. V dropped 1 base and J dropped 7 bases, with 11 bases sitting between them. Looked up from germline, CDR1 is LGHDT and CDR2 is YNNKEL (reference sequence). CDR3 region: CASSQGQSSEQYF. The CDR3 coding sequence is TGTGCCAGCAGCCAAGGCCAGTCCTCGGAGCAGTACTTC.

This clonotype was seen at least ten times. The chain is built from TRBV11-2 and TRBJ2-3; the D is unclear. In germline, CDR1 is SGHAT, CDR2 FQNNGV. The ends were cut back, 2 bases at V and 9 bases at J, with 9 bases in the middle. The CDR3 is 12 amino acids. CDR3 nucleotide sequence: TGTGCCAGCAGCTTATCAGACGCCACGCAGTATTTT. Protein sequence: CASSLSDATQYF.

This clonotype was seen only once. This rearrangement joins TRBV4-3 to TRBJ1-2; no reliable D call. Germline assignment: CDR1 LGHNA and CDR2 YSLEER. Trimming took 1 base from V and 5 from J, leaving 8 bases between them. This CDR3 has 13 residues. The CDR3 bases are TGCGCCAGCAGCCAAGCCGGGGAGTATGGCTACACCTTC. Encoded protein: CASSQAGEYGYTF.

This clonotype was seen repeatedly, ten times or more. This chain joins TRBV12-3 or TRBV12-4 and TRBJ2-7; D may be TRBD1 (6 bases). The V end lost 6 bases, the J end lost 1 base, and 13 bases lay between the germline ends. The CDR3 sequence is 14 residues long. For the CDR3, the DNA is TGTGCCAGCAGGATGACAGGCCCTTCCTACGAGCAGTACTTC. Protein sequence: CASRMTGPSYEQYF.

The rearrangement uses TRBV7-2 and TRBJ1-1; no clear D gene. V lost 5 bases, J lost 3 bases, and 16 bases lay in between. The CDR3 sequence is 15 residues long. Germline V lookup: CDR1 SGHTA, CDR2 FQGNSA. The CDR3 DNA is TGTGCCAGCAGCCGAAGACCGAATAAGGACACTGAAGCTTTCTTT. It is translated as CASSRRPNKDTEAFF.

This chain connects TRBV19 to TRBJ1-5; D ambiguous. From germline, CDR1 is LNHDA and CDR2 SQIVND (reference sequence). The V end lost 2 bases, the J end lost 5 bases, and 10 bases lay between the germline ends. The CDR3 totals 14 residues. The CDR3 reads CASSILDGDQPQHF. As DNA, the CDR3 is TGTGCCAGTAGTATACTGGACGGGGATCAGCCCCAGCATTTT. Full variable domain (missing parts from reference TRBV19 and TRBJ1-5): DGGITQSPKYLFRKEGQNVTLSCEQNLNHDAMYWYRQDPGQGLRLIYYSQIVNDFQKGDIAEGYSVSREKKESFPLTVTSAQKNPTAFYLCASSILDGDQPQHFGDGTRLSIL.

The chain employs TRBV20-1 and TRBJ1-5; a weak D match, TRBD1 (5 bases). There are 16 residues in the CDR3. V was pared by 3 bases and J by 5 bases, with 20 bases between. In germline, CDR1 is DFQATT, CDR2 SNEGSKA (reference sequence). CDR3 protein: CSASGSSGGFYQPQHF. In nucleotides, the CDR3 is TGCAGTGCTAGTGGCAGTTCCGGGGGATTCTATCAGCCCCAGCATTTT.

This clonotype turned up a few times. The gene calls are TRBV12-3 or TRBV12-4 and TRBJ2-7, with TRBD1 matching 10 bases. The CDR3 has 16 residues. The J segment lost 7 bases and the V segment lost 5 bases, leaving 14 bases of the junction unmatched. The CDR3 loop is CASSNRDRGSYNEQYF. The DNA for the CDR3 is TGTGCCAGCAGTAACCGGGACAGGGGTAGCTACAATGAGCAGTACTTC.

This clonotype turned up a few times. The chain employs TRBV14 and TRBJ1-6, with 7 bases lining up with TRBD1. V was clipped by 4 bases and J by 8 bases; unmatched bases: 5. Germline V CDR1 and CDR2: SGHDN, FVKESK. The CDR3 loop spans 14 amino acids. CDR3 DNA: TGTGCCAGCAGCCCCCGGGACAGCTATTCACCCCTCCACTTT. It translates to CASSPRDSYSPLHF. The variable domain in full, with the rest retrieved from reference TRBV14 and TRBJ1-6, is EAGVTQFPSHSVIEKGQTVTLRCDPISGHDNLYWYRRVMGKEIKFLLHFVKESKQDESGMPNNRFLAERTGGTYSTLKVQPAELEDSGVYFCASSPRDSYSPLHFGNGTRLTVT.

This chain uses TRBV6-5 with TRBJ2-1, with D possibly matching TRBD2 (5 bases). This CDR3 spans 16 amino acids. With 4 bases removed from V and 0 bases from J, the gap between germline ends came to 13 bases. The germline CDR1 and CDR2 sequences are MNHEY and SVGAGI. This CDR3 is CASSSQEAPSYNEQFF. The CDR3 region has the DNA TGTGCCAGCAGTTCCCAGGAGGCTCCCTCCTACAATGAGCAGTTCTTC.

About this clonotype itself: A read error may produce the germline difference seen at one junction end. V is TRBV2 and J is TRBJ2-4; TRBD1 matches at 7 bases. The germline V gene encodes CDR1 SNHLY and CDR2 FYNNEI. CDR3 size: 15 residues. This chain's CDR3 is CASAFPGTEENIPYF. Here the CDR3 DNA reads TGTGCCAGCGCTTTTCCCGGGACAGAGGAAAACATTCCGTACTTC.

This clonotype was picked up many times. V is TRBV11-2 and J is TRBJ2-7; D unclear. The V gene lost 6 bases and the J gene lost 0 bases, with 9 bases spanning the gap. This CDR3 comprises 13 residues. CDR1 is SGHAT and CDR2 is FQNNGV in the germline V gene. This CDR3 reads CASSPLLSYEQYF. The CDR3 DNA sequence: TGTGCCAGCAGTCCCCTTCTCTCCTACGAGCAGTACTTC.

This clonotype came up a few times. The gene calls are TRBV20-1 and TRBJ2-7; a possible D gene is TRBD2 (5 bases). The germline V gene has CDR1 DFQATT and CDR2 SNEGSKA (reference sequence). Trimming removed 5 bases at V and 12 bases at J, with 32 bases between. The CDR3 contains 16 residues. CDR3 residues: CSARTRLPRKQETLYF. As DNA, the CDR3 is TGCAGTGCTCGGACCCGACTACCCAGAAAACAAGAGACCCTGTACTTC.

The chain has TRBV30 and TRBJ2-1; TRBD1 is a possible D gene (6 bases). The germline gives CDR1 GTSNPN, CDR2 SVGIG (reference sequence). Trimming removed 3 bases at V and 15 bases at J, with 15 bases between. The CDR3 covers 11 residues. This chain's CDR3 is CAWSSGTQRFF. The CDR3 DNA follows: TGTGCCTGGAGCTCAGGGACACAGAGGTTCTTC.

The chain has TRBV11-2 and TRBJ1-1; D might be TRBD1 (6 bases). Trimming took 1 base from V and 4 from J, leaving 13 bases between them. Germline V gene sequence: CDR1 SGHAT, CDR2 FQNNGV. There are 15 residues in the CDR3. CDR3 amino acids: CASSLGRRGVTEAFF. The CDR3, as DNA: TGTGCCAGCAGCTTAGGGAGGAGGGGGGTCACTGAAGCTTTCTTT.

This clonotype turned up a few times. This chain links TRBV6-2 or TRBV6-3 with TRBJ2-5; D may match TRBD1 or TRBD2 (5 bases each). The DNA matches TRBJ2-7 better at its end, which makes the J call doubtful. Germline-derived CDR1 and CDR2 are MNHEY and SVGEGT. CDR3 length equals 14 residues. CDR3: CASSYRDGLVEQYF. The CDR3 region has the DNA TGTGCCAGCAGTTACCGGGACGGGCTTGTCGAGCAGTACTTC.

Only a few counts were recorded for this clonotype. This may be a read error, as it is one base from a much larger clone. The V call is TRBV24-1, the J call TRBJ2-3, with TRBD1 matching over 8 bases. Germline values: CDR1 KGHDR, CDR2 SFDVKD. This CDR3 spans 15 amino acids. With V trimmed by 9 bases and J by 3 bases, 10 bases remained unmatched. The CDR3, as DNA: TGTGCCACCGGTGCTTCGGGACAGGATACAGATACGCAGTATTTT. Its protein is CATGASGQDTDTQYF.

This CDR3 reads CASSLALGAGQETQYF. CDR3 DNA sequence: TGTGCCAGCAGCTTGGCGTTGGGAGCGGGACAAGAGACCCAGTACTTC. The chain couples TRBV11-2 to TRBJ2-5; 7 positions match TRBD2. This CDR3 contains 16 residues. Germline trimming cut 3 bases from V and 2 bases from J; bases unmatched to any gene: 9. In germline, CDR1 is SGHAT, CDR2 FQNNGV.

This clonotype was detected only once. CDR3 protein: CASTHWTANEQFF. The DNA for the CDR3 is TGTGCCAGCACCCACTGGACAGCGAATGAGCAGTTCTTC. This chain joins TRBV12-3 or TRBV12-4 and TRBJ2-1; D perhaps matches TRBD1 (6 bases). V lost 7 bases and J lost 7, with 14 bases in between. The CDR3 spans 13 residues.

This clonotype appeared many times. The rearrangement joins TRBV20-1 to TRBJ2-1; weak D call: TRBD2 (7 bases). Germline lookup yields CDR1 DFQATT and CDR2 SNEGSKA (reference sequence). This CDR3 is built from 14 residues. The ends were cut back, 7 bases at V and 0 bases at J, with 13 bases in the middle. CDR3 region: CSVRGASSYNEQFF. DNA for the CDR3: TGCAGTGTTCGGGGGGCGAGCTCCTACAATGAGCAGTTCTTC.

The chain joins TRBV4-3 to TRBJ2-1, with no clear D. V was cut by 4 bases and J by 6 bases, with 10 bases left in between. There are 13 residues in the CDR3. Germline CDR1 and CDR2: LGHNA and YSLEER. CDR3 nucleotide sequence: TGCGCCAGCAGCCGGCAGGCCACCAATGAGCAGTTCTTC. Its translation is CASSRQATNEQFF.